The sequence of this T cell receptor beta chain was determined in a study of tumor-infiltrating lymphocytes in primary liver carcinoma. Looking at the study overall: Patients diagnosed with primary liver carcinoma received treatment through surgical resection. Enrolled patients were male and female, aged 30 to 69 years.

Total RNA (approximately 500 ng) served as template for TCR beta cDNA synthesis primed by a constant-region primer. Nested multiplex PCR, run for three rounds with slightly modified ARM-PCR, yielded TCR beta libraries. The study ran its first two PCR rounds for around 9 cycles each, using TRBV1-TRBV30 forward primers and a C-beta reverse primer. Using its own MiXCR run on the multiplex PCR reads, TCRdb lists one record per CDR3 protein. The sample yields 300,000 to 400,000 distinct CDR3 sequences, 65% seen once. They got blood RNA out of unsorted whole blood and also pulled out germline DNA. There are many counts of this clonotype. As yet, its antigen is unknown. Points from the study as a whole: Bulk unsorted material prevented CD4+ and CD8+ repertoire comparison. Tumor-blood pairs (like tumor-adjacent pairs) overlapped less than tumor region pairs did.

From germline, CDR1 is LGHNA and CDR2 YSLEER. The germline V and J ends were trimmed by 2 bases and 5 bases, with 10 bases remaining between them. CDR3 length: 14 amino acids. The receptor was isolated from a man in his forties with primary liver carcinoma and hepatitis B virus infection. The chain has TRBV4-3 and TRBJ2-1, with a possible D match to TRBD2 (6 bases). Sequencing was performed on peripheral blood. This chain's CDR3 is CASSQIGTHNEQFF. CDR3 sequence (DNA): TGCGCCAGCAGCCAAATAGGGACTCACAATGAGCAGTTCTTC.